This T cell receptor (beta chain) was identified during a study of blood T cell repertoires in COVID-19. TCRdb's table, derived via immunoSEQ multiplex PCR, lists solely in-frame clones and lacks some. The table shows hundreds of thousands of clones, with around 81% occurring only once. The CDR3 totals 12 residues. Looked up from germline, CDR1 is SEHNR and CDR2 is FQNEAQ (reference sequence). V dropped 5 bases and J dropped 6 bases, with 7 bases sitting between them. Study members were between about 18 and 100 years old and lived in over 20 US regions. Assignment of participants to cohorts was predicated upon participant-reported clinical history.

Sample: PBMCs or T cells enriched from blood (not recorded which). The chain is built from TRBV7-9 and TRBJ2-2, with unresolved D. The receptor was derived from a man aged 25-45 years with acute COVID-19. The CDR3 coding sequence is TGTGCCAGCAGCGCACGCGCCGGGGAGCTGTTTTTT. Translating it yields CASSARAGELFF.